This T cell receptor (beta chain) was recorded in a study of cytomegalovirus exposure and HLA in healthy donors. Trimming took 5 bases from V and 5 from J; bases not matched to a gene: 6. In germline, CDR1 is MNHEY, CDR2 SVGAGI. The length of the CDR3 is 15 residues. Researchers ran the PCR with 60 Vbeta and 13 Jbeta primers. Assay: immunoSEQ multiplex PCR; the TCRdb copy retains only in-frame clones and omits some. The data hold approximately 120,000 clones, with around four fifths observed a single time. Study-wide results and caveats: Cytomegalovirus association was listed for approximately 160 TCR beta chains.

Details on this clone: The antigen is undetermined.

V is TRBV6-5 and J is TRBJ2-1, with TRBD1 matching 10 bases. Sequencing was carried out using PBMCs. This receptor was taken from a woman in her forties or fifties in good health and CMV-seropositive. The CDR3 region has the DNA TGTGCCAGCAGTCTGCGTGGACAGGGGGACAATGAGCAGTTCTTC. It is translated as CASSLRGQGDNEQFF.